The clone carrying this T cell receptor beta chain was observed many times. Its antigen is still unknown. The data originate from a study of Graves' ophthalmopathy and Graves' hyperthyroidism. Background on the study: By definition, stable hyperthyroidism involved no ophthalmopathy within 18 months of follow-up. Broader study findings: Detection in blood was also observed for most expanded thyroid clonotypes above 0.001 frequency.

The authors enrolled newly diagnosed hyperthyroidism patients aged 18 to 65 with under 2 months' duration. Exclusion criteria comprised other autoimmune diseases, uncontrolled infections, pregnancy or lactation in patients. There are 14 residues in the CDR3. CDR1 and CDR2 (germline): LNHDA, SQIVND (reference sequence). V was clipped by 1 base and J by 0 bases, with 6 bases between them. Researchers took RNA transcripts and amplified TCR beta CDR3 regions from them. HTBI primers primed a first-round RT-PCR, and a second-round multiplex PCR followed. TCRdb re-analysed the multiplex PCR reads in MiXCR, keeping a single row per CDR3 protein. This table has over a million distinct CDR3 sequences, less than 45% appearing once.

Sequencing input: peripheral blood or thyroid tissue (not recorded which). The chain has TRBV19 and TRBJ1-1; D is ambiguous. The receptor's source is an adult man with Graves' hyperthyroidism. The CDR3 DNA is TGTGCCAGTAGTATAGTCGGCTTGAACACTGAAGCTTTCTTT. Translating it yields CASSIVGLNTEAFF.